This TCR beta chain was sequenced for a study of PD-1 blockade in mismatch repair-deficient tumors. Study-level points and caveats: Rapid post-treatment expansion, then contraction, generally preceding radiologic response, marked tumor-resident clones.

A remark on this clone: Its antigen is unknown.

Some clones are missing from TCRdb's copy, which holds only in-frame ones; the method was immunoSEQ multiplex PCR. The sample lists some 40,000 clones; approximately 80% were seen once. CDR3 length: 12 amino acids. Germline lookup yields CDR1 MDHEN and CDR2 SYDVKM. Trimming took off 4 bases at V and 7 bases at J, with 10 bases between the two ends. Every patient had mismatch repair deficiency by PCR or immunohistochemistry. The sequenced sample was PBMCs, obtained roughly nine months after starting pembrolizumab. The chain employs TRBV28 and TRBJ1-1; D is ambiguous. This TCR was recovered from an adult with mismatch repair-deficient cancer. CDR3 in amino acids: CASSSGHLEAFF. The CDR3 DNA is TGTGCCAGCAGTTCTGGGCACCTTGAAGCTTTCTTT.